One sample yielded the 17 T cell receptor beta chains listed below, sequenced in a study of OX40 agonist ivuxolimab in advanced cancers. TCRdb's table, derived via immunoSEQ multiplex PCR, lists solely in-frame clones and lacks some. The sample lists roughly 20,000 clones; 79% were seen once. Sequences were derived from CD4+ or CD8+ T cells sorted from blood, sampled in a trial of the OX40 agonist ivuxolimab. Receptor source: an adult with an advanced solid tumor such as melanoma, head and neck, liver or kidney cancer.

The chain is built from TRBV19 and TRBJ2-5; 7 bases map to TRBD2. CDR3 length equals 15 residues. The germline V gene has CDR1 LNHDA and CDR2 SQIVND (reference sequence). The junction had 9 bases not matched to a gene; V was cut back by 3 bases and J by 5 bases. The CDR3 here is CASSIHRTSSETQYF. The DNA of the CDR3 is TGTGCCAGTAGTATCCACCGGACTAGTTCCGAGACCCAGTACTTC. The complete variable domain, with remaining parts taken from reference TRBV19 and TRBJ2-5, reads DGGITQSPKYLFRKEGQNVTLSCEQNLNHDAMYWYRQDPGQGLRLIYYSQIVNDFQKGDIAEGYSVSREKKESFPLTVTSAQKNPTAFYLCASSIHRTSSETQYFGPGTRLLVL.

DNA of the CDR3: TGTGCCAGCAGTTTAGGAGGGTCTGGAAACACCATATATTTT. It encodes CASSLGGSGNTIYF. This rearrangement joins TRBV27 to TRBJ1-3; D gene unclear. The germline V and J ends were trimmed by 2 bases and 1 base, with 6 bases remaining between them. This CDR3 spans 14 amino acids. Germline V gene data show CDR1 as MNHEY and CDR2 as SMNVEV (reference sequence).

V gene TRBV7-6 combines with J gene TRBJ1-2; D gene uncertain. CDR1 is SGHVS, CDR2 FNYEAQ, per germline. Trimming cost V 5 bases and J 11 bases, with 15 bases left between them. CDR3 length: 12 residues. The CDR3, as DNA: TGTGCCAGCAGCGCGGAGTTCGGGGAGTACACCTTC. It yields the protein CASSAEFGEYTF.

The chain is built from TRBV5-1 and TRBJ2-1; a weak D match, TRBD2 (6 bases). V lost 0 bases to trimming and J lost 8 bases, with 12 bases between them. The CDR3 length is 14 residues. The germline V gene encodes CDR1 SGHRS and CDR2 YFSETQ. CDR3 sequence (DNA): TGCGCCAGCAGCTTGGACAAGGGACTCGATGAGCAGTTCTTC. Amino acids: CASSLDKGLDEQFF.

This clone was seen more than once but under ten times. The genes are TRBV6-5 and TRBJ2-2, with 9 bases aligning to TRBD1. The CDR3 is 16 residues long. CDR1 and CDR2 (germline): MNHEY, SVGAGI. Germline trimming cut 2 bases from V and 1 base from J; bases unmatched to any gene: 2. Here the CDR3 reads CASSYGDRVNTGELFF. The DNA of the CDR3 is TGTGCCAGCAGTTACGGGGACAGGGTGAACACCGGGGAGCTGTTTTTT.

The chain's CDR3 is CASSYLLGREAFF. CDR3 sequence (DNA): TGTGCCAGCAGCTACTTATTGGGCCGTGAAGCTTTCTTT. This chain connects TRBV7-2 to TRBJ1-1; D call uncertain. V was shortened by 4 bases and J by 7 bases, with 13 bases between the two germline ends. There are 13 residues in the CDR3. The germline gives CDR1 SGHTA, CDR2 FQGNSA.

The chain employs TRBV19 and TRBJ2-3; 11 nucleotides line up with TRBD2. With 11 bases clipped from V and 4 bases from J, the junction kept 8 bases outside the gene matches. CDR3 length equals 14 residues. Germline CDR1 LNHDA, CDR2 SQIVND (reference sequence). CDR3 DNA: TGTGCCGCCCCACTAGCGGGGGTCCCAGATACGCAGTATTTT. Protein product: CAAPLAGVPDTQYF.

Concerning this clone: Other DNA variants within this sample encode the same CDR3. The genes are TRBV5-6 and TRBJ2-7, with TRBD1 matching 8 bases. The CDR3 loop spans 14 amino acids. Trimming removed 2 bases from V and 3 bases from J; junction bases left unmatched: 4. Germline V gene lookup returns CDR1 SGHDT and CDR2 YYEEEE. The chain's CDR3 is CASSFGTGGYEQYF. The CDR3, as DNA: TGTGCCAGCAGCTTTGGGACAGGAGGCTACGAGCAGTACTTC.

This clone has a single count. The chain employs TRBV5-8 and TRBJ1-2; 9 nucleotides line up with TRBD1. The length of the CDR3 is 14 residues. J gave up 5 bases and V 2 bases, and 4 bases lay outside the gene matches. CDR1 and CDR2 (germline): SGHTS, YDEGEE. DNA for the CDR3: TGTGCCAGCAGCTTCCGGACAGGGGAGTATGGCTACACCTTC. Encoded protein: CASSFRTGEYGYTF.

This clone appeared a few times. CDR3 DNA: TGTGCCAGTAGTAACCGAGATAGCAATCAGCCCCAGCATTTT. Amino acid sequence: CASSNRDSNQPQHF. The chain combines TRBV19 with TRBJ1-5; D gene unclear. The CDR3 covers 14 residues. Trimming shortened V by 4 bases and J by 0 bases, and 7 bases separated the two germline ends. Per germline, CDR1 LNHDA and CDR2 SQIVND (reference sequence).

This chain links TRBV5-6 with TRBJ1-5, with 7 bases that match TRBD1. This CDR3 contains 14 residues. J lost 5 bases, V lost 0 bases, and 2 bases had no gene match. CDR1 and CDR2 from the germline V gene are SGHDT and YYEEEE. The CDR3 region is CASSLGQGDQPQHF. In nucleotides, the CDR3 is TGTGCCAGCAGCTTGGGGCAGGGGGATCAGCCCCAGCATTTT.

V and J are TRBV6-6 and TRBJ2-3; D call uncertain. Trimming pared 4 bases from V and 2 bases from J, leaving 10 bases between. CDR1 MNHNY and CDR2 SVGAGI come from the germline V gene (reference sequence). The CDR3 has 14 amino acids. CDR3 coding DNA: TGTGCCAGCAGTTCGGACCTTTACACAGATACGCAGTATTTT. Translation: CASSSDLYTDTQYF.

The CDR3 nucleotides are TGTGCCAGCAGCTGGGCCCGGGGACAGGGGACATCTGGGGCCAACGTCCTGACTTTC. It codes for CASSWARGQGTSGANVLTF. The rearrangement joins TRBV7-9 to TRBJ2-6, with 10 bases matching TRBD1. Germline V gene data show CDR1 as SEHNR and CDR2 as FQNEAQ (reference sequence). This CDR3 has 19 amino acids. Trimming removed 4 bases from V and 1 base from J; junction bases left unmatched: 10.

The V call is TRBV2, the J call TRBJ1-6, with D perhaps matching TRBD1 (5 bases). CDR3 size: 20 residues. The germline V gene has CDR1 SNHLY and CDR2 FYNNEI. With 3 bases removed from V and 0 bases from J, the gap between germline ends came to 21 bases. The CDR3 sequence: CASSDDRGTGDRSYNSPLHF. CDR3 in DNA: TGTGCCAGCAGTGACGACCGGGGCACGGGCGACCGCTCCTATAATTCACCCCTCCACTTT.

The rearrangement joins TRBV30 to TRBJ2-3; TRBD1 matches 7 bases. The trim removed 4 bases at V and 6 bases at J, leaving 7 bases unmatched. Germline assignment: CDR1 GTSNPN and CDR2 SVGIG (reference sequence). CDR3 size: 13 residues. The CDR3 loop reads CAWKTGWEDTQYF. The CDR3 DNA reads as TGTGCCTGGAAGACAGGGTGGGAGGATACGCAGTATTTT.

The chain carries TRBV7-9 and TRBJ2-3; possible D gene TRBD2, 5 bases. This CDR3 region has 16 residues. Trimming left V 2 bases short and J 5 bases short, with 17 bases between. Germline V CDR1 and CDR2: SEHNR, FQNEAQ (reference sequence). DNA for the CDR3: TGTGCCAGCAGCTTAACTGAGGGATCCCTAGGAGATACGCAGTATTTT. It is translated as CASSLTEGSLGDTQYF.

The chain has TRBV28 and TRBJ1-6, with 12 bases matching TRBD1. This CDR3 comprises 16 residues. Trimming removed 5 bases from V and 10 bases from J; junction bases left unmatched: 9. Per germline, CDR1 MDHEN and CDR2 SYDVKM. CDR3 protein: CASSPPGQGAFSPLHF. The DNA of the CDR3 is TGTGCCAGCAGTCCCCCGGGACAGGGGGCCTTCTCACCCCTCCACTTT.